The 21 T cell receptor beta chains listed next were all sequenced from one sample in a study of T cell repertoires in cytomegalovirus infection. TCRdb used MiXCR to reprocess the reads, holding one entry per CDR3 protein. The sample contains nearly 450,000 distinct CDR3 sequences, approximately 32% of which appear only once. Specimen: PBMCs. The receptors were gathered from a human donor in good health (CMV status not recorded). Some clones in this sample may be carry-over from other donors' samples.

There are many counts of this clonotype. This chain joins TRBV5-6 and TRBJ1-2; D gene uncertain. CDR1 and CDR2 from the germline V gene are SGHDT and YYEEEE. The CDR3 loop spans 16 amino acids. V dropped 0 bases and J dropped 5 bases, with 17 bases sitting between them. The CDR3 region has the DNA TGTGCCAGCAGCTTGGGGAGATACCCGCCTCGTTATGGCTACACCTTC. Residues: CASSLGRYPPRYGYTF.

In its sample, this clonotype was seen a few times. V and J are TRBV7-8 and TRBJ2-1; the match to TRBD2 covers 8 bases. The length of the CDR3 is 17 residues. Losses at the gene ends were 1 base for V and 4 bases for J; bases not matched to a gene: 9. Germline V gives CDR1 SGHVS, CDR2 FQNEAQ. In nucleotides, the CDR3 is TGTGCCAGCAGCTTAGGCCTAGGGCGGGGGGCATACAATGAGCAGTTCTTC. It is translated as CASSLGLGRGAYNEQFF.

This clonotype has only a few counts. The chain uses TRBV18 and TRBJ2-3; unclear D gene. There are 14 residues in the CDR3. CDR1 is KGHSH and CDR2 is LQKENI in the germline V gene. Trimming took 4 bases from V and 3 from J, leaving 11 bases between them. CDR3 sequence reads: CASSRPVVTDTQYF. The CDR3 DNA follows: TGTGCCAGCTCACGTCCGGTCGTGACAGATACGCAGTATTTT.

As to this clonotype: The DNA is left out, because the CDR3 cannot be placed on it with certainty; the CDR3 is given as TCRdb lists it. The chain employs TRBV7-2 and TRBJ2-3; whether TRBD1, the table's D call, matches the DNA was not checked. CDR1 and CDR2 (germline): SGHTA, FQGNSA. The CDR3 has 16 amino acids, counting both end residues. CDR3 region: CASSLVGTGSPDTQSF.

V usage is TRBV11-2 and J usage is TRBJ2-7; a possible D gene is TRBD2 (5 bases). V lost 4 bases, J lost 6 bases, and 22 bases lay in between. Germline loops: CDR1 SGHAT, CDR2 FQNNGV. The CDR3 consists of 16 residues. CDR3 bases: TGTGCCAGCAGCTCAAGCGGTCGGAAGCAGGTCCCCGAGCAGTACTTC. Its protein product is CASSSSGRKQVPEQYF.

This clonotype was seen a few times. The chain carries TRBV2 and TRBJ1-5; 7 bases are shared with TRBD1. J was trimmed by 6 bases and V by 7 bases; bases with no gene match: 6. CDR3 length equals 13 residues. The germline V gene encodes CDR1 SNHLY and CDR2 FYNNEI. The CDR3, as DNA: TGTGCCAGCAACAGGGGTGTCGGTCAGCCCCAGCATTTT. Its protein is CASNRGVGQPQHF.

The chain recombines TRBV5-6 with TRBJ1-2; D is undetermined. CDR1 and CDR2 (germline): SGHDT, YYEEEE. CDR3 size: 15 residues. V was shortened by 1 base and J by 2 bases, with 12 bases between the two germline ends. The CDR3 DNA reads as TGTGCCAGCAGCTTGAGACCGACCACCAACTATGGCTACACCTTC. Residues: CASSLRPTTNYGYTF.

This rearrangement joins TRBV27 to TRBJ1-4, with no clear D. CDR1 MNHEY and CDR2 SMNVEV come from the germline V gene (reference sequence). V was pared by 3 bases and J by 4 bases, with 9 bases between. The CDR3 covers 14 residues. The CDR3 DNA reads TGTGCCAGCAGTTTGGGCACCGTTAATGAAAAACTGTTTTTT. This codes for CASSLGTVNEKLFF. Complete variable domain (other parts from reference TRBV27 and TRBJ1-4): EAQVTQNPRYLITVTGKKLTVTCSQNMNHEYMSWYRQDPGLGLRQIYYSMNVEVTDKGDVPEGYKVSRKEKRNFPLILESPSPNQTSLYFCASSLGTVNEKLFFGSGTQLSVL.

This clonotype was detected only a few times. The rearrangement uses TRBV11-2 and TRBJ2-3, with 9 bases fitting TRBD1. CDR1 and CDR2 (germline): SGHAT, FQNNGV. V lost 4 bases and J lost 6; bases outside the gene matches: 8. This CDR3 comprises 15 residues. As DNA, the CDR3 is TGTGCCAGCAGCTCAGACCAGACAGGGGGGGATACGCAGTATTTT. Residues: CASSSDQTGGDTQYF.

The chain employs TRBV4-1 and TRBJ1-1; D possibly corresponds to TRBD1 (6 bases). This CDR3 is 16 amino acids long. CDR1 and CDR2 from the germline V gene are MGHRA and YSYEKL. V was shortened by 4 bases and J by 0 bases, with 15 bases between the two germline ends. CDR3 coding DNA: TGCGCCAGCAGCCGGGCCGGGACAAGGTTGAACACTGAAGCTTTCTTT. Amino acids: CASSRAGTRLNTEAFF.

With regard to this clonotype: With a much larger clone just one base away, this may be a read error. The conserved phenylalanine or tryptophan is not found at the CDR3 terminus, so this likely reflects a read error. The V gene is TRBV11-3, the J gene TRBJ2-1; D remains unclear. From germline, CDR1 is SGHNT and CDR2 YENEEA. The CDR3 is 16 residues long. The V gene lost 1 base and the J gene lost 1 base, with 11 bases spanning the gap. This chain's CDR3 is CASSLGSAGSYNEQFC. CDR3 DNA: TGTGCCAGCAGCTTAGGGTCTGCAGGATCCTACAATGAGCAGTTCTGC.

The CDR3 loop reads CASSPASGGANEQFF. The CDR3 nucleotides are TGTGCCAGCAGTCCGGCTAGCGGGGGGGCCAATGAGCAGTTCTTC. The chain combines TRBV28 with TRBJ2-1; 12 positions agree with TRBD2. With V trimmed by 5 bases and J by 6 bases, 5 bases remained unmatched. The CDR3 consists of 15 residues. Looked up from germline, CDR1 is MDHEN and CDR2 is SYDVKM.

V usage is TRBV6-5 and J usage is TRBJ2-1, with D perhaps matching TRBD1 or TRBD2 (5 bases each). V was shortened by 0 bases and J by 4 bases, with 13 bases between the two germline ends. The CDR3 totals 16 residues. Germline-derived CDR1 and CDR2 are MNHEY and SVGAGI. The DNA of the CDR3 is TGTGCCAGCAGTTACTCAAGGGGACGAACGTACAATGAGCAGTTCTTC. The encoded protein is CASSYSRGRTYNEQFF.

This chain joins TRBV12-3 or TRBV12-4 and TRBJ2-3; weak D call: TRBD1 (5 bases). The V gene lost 3 bases and the J gene lost 6 bases, with 10 bases spanning the gap. The CDR3 is 13 residues long. The CDR3 coding sequence is TGTGCCAGCAGTTTCAGGGCTGTGGATACGCAGTATTTT. It translates to CASSFRAVDTQYF.

The gene calls are TRBV2 and TRBJ2-1, with unresolved D. CDR1 and CDR2 (germline): SNHLY, FYNNEI. This CDR3 region has 14 residues. Trimming left V 6 bases short and J 7 bases short, with 16 bases between. CDR3 residues: CASRPPAWVNEQFF. The CDR3 DNA reads as TGTGCCAGCAGACCCCCTGCGTGGGTAAATGAGCAGTTCTTC.

This clonotype was seen only a few times. The chain employs TRBV7-9 and TRBJ1-5, with TRBD1 matching over 9 bases. V was pared by 4 bases and J by 5 bases, with 6 bases of the junction left unmatched. The CDR3 is 15 residues long. Per germline, CDR1 SEHNR and CDR2 FQNEAQ (reference sequence). CDR3 bases: TGTGCCAGCAGCTCTGGGGACAGGGCGCATCAGCCCCAGCATTTT. It codes for CASSSGDRAHQPQHF. Full variable domain (rest looked up from reference TRBV7-9 and TRBJ1-5): DTGVSQNPRHKITKRGQNVTFRCDPISEHNRLYWYRQTLGQGPEFLTYFQNEAQLEKSRLLSDRFSAERPKGSFSTLEIQRTEQGDSAMYLCASSSGDRAHQPQHFGDGTRLSIL.

Comments on this clonotype: Given a much more abundant clone one base away, this may be a read error. The conserved final phenylalanine or tryptophan is absent from the CDR3, which likely points to a read error. The chain employs TRBV6-1 and TRBJ2-5; TRBD1 is a possible D gene (6 bases). Germline loops: CDR1 MNHNS, CDR2 SASEGT. Trimming stripped 6 bases from V and 5 bases from J, with 10 bases between. The CDR3 totals 12 residues. This chain's CDR3 is CASRYREETQYL. The CDR3 region has the DNA TGTGCCAGCAGGTACAGGGAGGAGACCCAGTACTTA.

This clonotype has just a few counts. The chain combines TRBV10-3 with TRBJ2-7; possibly TRBD2 for D (5 bases). The CDR3 consists of 16 residues. Germline CDR1 ENHRY, CDR2 SYGVKD. Trimming took 3 bases from V and 2 from J, leaving 17 bases between them. The CDR3 bases are TGTGCCATCAGTGACCCCACTAGTAATGTCGCCTACGAGCAGTACTTC. It is translated as CAISDPTSNVAYEQYF.

The chain carries TRBV11-2 and TRBJ1-1, with 9 bases identical to TRBD1. The V and J ends lost 5 bases and 4 bases, in that order; junction bases with no gene match: 11. Germline lookup yields CDR1 SGHAT and CDR2 FQNNGV. The CDR3 runs to 16 residues. CDR3 sequence reads: CASSTRTGVVGTEAFF. The CDR3 DNA follows: TGTGCCAGCAGCACAAGGACAGGGGTTGTTGGCACTGAAGCTTTCTTT.

This clonotype was picked up many times. V usage is TRBV12-3 or TRBV12-4 and J usage is TRBJ1-2, with TRBD1 as a possible D gene (5 bases). The V gene lost 5 bases and the J gene lost 10 bases, with 20 bases spanning the gap. The CDR3 covers 14 residues. The DNA of the CDR3 is TGTGCCAGCAGTCCCAGACCCGGGACCGAGAACTACACCTTC. Translated, it gives CASSPRPGTENYTF.

The rearrangement uses TRBV7-6 and TRBJ1-6, with D uncertain. CDR1 and CDR2 from the germline V gene are SGHVS and FNYEAQ. The CDR3 sequence is 15 residues long. Trimming cost V 8 bases and J 0 bases, with 11 bases left between them. CDR3 protein: CASGTASSYNSPLHF. The CDR3 DNA sequence: TGTGCCAGCGGCACGGCTAGCTCCTATAATTCACCCCTCCACTTT.